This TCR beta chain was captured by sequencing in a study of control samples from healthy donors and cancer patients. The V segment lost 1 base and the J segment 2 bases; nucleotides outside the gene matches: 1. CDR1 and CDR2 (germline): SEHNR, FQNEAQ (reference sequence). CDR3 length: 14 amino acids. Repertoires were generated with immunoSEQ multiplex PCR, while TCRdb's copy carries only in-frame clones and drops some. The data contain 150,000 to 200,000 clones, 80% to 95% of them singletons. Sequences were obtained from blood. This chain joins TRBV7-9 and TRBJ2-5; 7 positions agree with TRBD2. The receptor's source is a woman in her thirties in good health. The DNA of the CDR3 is TGTGCCAGCAGCTTAGGGGGAGGGCAAGAGACCCAGTACTTC. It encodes CASSLGGGQETQYF.